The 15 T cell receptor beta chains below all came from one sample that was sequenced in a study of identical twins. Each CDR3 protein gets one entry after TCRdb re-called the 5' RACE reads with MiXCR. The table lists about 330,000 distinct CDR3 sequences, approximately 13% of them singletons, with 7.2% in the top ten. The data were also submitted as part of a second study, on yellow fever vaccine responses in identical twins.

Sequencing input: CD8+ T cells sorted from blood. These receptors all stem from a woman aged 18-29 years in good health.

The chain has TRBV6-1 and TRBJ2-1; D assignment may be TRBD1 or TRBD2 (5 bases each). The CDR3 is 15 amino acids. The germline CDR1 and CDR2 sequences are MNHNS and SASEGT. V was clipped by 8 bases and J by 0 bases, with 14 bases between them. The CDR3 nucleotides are TGTGCCAGCGGCGGTGGGACCAACTCCTACAATGAGCAGTTCTTC. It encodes CASGGGTNSYNEQFF.

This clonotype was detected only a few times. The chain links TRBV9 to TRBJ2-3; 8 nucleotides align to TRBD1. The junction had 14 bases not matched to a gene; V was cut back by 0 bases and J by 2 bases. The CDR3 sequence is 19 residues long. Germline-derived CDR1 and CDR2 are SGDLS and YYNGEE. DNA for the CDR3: TGTGCCAGCAGCGTAGAGGGGGACGGGACAGGAGGCCCCACAGATACGCAGTATTTT. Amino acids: CASSVEGDGTGGPTDTQYF.

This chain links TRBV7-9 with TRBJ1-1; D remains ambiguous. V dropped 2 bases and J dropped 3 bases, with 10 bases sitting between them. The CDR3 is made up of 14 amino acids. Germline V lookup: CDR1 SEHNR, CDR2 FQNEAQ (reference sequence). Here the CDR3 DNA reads TGTGCCAGCAGCTTACCAGGTTATGACACTGAAGCTTTCTTT. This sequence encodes CASSLPGYDTEAFF.

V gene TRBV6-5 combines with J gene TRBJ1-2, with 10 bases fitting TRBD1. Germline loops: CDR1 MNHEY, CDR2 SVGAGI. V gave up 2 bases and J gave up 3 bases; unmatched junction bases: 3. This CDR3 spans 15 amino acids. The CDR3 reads CASSYGQGVYYGYTF. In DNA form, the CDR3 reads TGTGCCAGCAGTTACGGACAGGGGGTTTACTATGGCTACACCTTC.

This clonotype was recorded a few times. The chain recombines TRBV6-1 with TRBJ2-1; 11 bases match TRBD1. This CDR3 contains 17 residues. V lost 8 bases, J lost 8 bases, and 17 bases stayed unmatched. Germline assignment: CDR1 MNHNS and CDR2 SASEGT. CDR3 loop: CASDLVRDRGERDEQFF. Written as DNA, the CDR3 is TGTGCCAGCGACTTAGTCCGGGACAGGGGGGAACGGGATGAGCAGTTCTTC.

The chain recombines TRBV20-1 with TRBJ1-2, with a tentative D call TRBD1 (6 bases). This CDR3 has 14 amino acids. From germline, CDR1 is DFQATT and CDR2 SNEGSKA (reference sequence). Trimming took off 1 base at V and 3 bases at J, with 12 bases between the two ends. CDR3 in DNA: TGCAGTGCTAGAGGATACAGGGCCCACTATGGCTACACCTTC. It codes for CSARGYRAHYGYTF.

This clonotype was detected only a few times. The CDR3 spells CASSSPGLAGFNEQFF. The DNA of the CDR3 is TGTGCCAGCAGTTCGCCGGGACTAGCGGGATTCAATGAGCAGTTCTTC. The chain links TRBV27 to TRBJ2-1; TRBD2 agrees at 13 bases. V was pared by 4 bases and J by 6 bases, with 6 bases of the junction left unmatched. CDR1 and CDR2 (germline): MNHEY, SMNVEV (reference sequence). The CDR3 extends over 16 amino acids.

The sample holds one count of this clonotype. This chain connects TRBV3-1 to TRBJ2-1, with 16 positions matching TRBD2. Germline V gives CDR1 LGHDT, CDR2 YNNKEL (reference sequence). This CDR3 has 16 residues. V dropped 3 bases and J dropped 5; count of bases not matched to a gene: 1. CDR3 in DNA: TGTGCCAGCAGCCAGGGACTAGCGGGAGGGAACAATGAGCAGTTCTTC. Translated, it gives CASSQGLAGGNNEQFF.

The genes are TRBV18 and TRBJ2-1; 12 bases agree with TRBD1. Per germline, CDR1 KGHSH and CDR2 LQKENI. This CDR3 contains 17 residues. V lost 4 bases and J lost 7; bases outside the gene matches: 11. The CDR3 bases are TGTGCCAGCTCACAGGGGACAGGGGGCCGTTTCGTTAATGAGCAGTTCTTC. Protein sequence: CASSQGTGGRFVNEQFF. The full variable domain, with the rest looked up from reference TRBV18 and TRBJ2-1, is NAGVMQNPRHLVRRRGQEARLRCSPMKGHSHVYWYRQLPEEGLKFMVYLQKENIIDESGMPKERFSAEFPKEGPSILRIQQVVRGDSAAYFCASSQGTGGRFVNEQFFGPGTRLTVL.

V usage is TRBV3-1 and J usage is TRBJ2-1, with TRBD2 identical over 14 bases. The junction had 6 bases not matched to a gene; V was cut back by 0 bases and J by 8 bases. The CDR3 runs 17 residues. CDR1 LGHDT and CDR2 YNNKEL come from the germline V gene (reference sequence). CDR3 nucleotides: TGTGCCAGCAGCCAAGAGGGGACTAGCGGGAGAACCCATGAGCAGTTCTTC. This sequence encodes CASSQEGTSGRTHEQFF.

The CDR3 DNA follows: TGTGCCACCAGCAAAGGGACAGACTTCTACGAGCAGTACTTC. Its protein is CATSKGTDFYEQYF. The chain has TRBV15 and TRBJ2-7; 7 bases are shared with TRBD1. The CDR3 is 14 amino acids. Germline loops: CDR1 LNHNV, CDR2 YYDKDF (reference sequence). V dropped 4 bases and J dropped 3; count of bases not matched to a gene: 6.

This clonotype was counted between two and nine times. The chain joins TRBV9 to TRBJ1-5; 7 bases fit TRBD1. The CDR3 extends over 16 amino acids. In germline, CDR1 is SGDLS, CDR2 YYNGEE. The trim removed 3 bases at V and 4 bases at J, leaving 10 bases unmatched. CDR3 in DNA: TGTGCCAGCAGCGGCGAAGGGACAGCTCCAAATCAGCCCCAGCATTTT. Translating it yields CASSGEGTAPNQPQHF. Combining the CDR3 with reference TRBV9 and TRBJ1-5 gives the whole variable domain DSGVTQTPKHLITATGQRVTLRCSPRSGDLSVYWYQQSLDQGLQFLIQYYNGEERAKGNILERFSAQQFPDLHSELNLSSLELGDSALYFCASSGEGTAPNQPQHFGDGTRLSIL.

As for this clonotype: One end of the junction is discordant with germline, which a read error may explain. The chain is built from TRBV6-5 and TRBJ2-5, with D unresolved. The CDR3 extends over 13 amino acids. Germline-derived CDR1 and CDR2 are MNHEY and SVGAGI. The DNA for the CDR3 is TGTGCCGGCAGTTACGGGCTGCAAGAGACCCAGTACTTC. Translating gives CAGSYGLQETQYF.

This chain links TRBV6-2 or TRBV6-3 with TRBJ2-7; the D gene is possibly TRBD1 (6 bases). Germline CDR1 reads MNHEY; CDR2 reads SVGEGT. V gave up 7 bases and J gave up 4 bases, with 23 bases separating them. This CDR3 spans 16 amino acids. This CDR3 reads CASTHPGTSSSYEQYF. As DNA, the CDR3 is TGTGCCAGCACCCACCCGGGGACAAGCAGCTCTTACGAGCAGTACTTC.

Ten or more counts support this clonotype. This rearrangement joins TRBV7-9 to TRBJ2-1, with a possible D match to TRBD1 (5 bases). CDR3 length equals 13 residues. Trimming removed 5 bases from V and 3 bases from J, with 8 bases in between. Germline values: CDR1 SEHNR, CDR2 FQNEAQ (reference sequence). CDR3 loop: CASSPDNYNEQFF. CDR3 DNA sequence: TGTGCCAGCAGCCCGGACAACTACAATGAGCAGTTCTTC.